One and the same sample provided the 8 T cell receptor beta chains below, sequenced in a study of blood T cells in healthy people across ages. A second about 6 to 11 cycle PCR used barcoded and J-beta primers. TCRdb reprocessed the 5' RACE reads with MiXCR, giving one entry per CDR3 protein. The sample records more than 650,000 distinct CDR3 sequences, about 55% being singletons. Material for sequencing was blood. Receptors were obtained from a man older than 75 in good health.

This clonotype was counted between two and nine times. The chain couples TRBV24-1 to TRBJ2-1; 9 nucleotides agree with TRBD2. CDR3 length: 15 residues. V lost 5 bases and J lost 8; bases outside the gene matches: 9. CDR1 is KGHDR and CDR2 is SFDVKD in the germline V gene. Written as DNA, the CDR3 is TGTGCCACCAGTGCCCCGGTAGCGGGAGTATATGAGCAGTTCTTC. Translated: CATSAPVAGVYEQFF.

This chain links TRBV10-3 with TRBJ1-2; no definite D call. Germline lookup yields CDR1 ENHRY and CDR2 SYGVKD. The CDR3 is 13 amino acids. Deletions cut 0 bases from V and 4 bases from J, with 6 bases between. The CDR3 nucleotides read TGTGCCATCAGTGAGTCGAGGATCTATGGCTACACCTTC. Translation: CAISESRIYGYTF.

A word on this clonotype: This may be a read error, as it is one base from a much larger clone. The chain couples TRBV29-1 to TRBJ2-7; 8 nucleotides agree with TRBD2. The CDR3 extends over 12 amino acids. Looked up from germline, CDR1 is SQVTM and CDR2 is ANQGSEA. V shed 7 bases and J 3 bases; nucleotides not matched to a gene: 5. In nucleotides, the CDR3 is TGCAGCGCGCGAGCGGGAGTCTACGAGCAGTACTTC. Translating gives CSARAGVYEQYF.

This clonotype was seen a handful of times. This rearrangement joins TRBV29-1 to TRBJ2-7; 7 bases map to TRBD1. CDR3 length equals 12 residues. The germline gives CDR1 SQVTM, CDR2 ANQGSEA. Trimming took 7 bases from V and 5 from J; bases not matched to a gene: 8. CDR3 sequence: CSGTGTGDEQYF. DNA for the CDR3: TGCAGCGGGACAGGAACGGGCGACGAGCAGTACTTC.

The CDR3 DNA sequence: TGCAGTGCCTTTCGGGACTCAGCTCACAGAGACGCGTATTTT. This translates into CSAFRDSAHRDAYF. This chain connects TRBV20-1 to TRBJ2-3; D might be TRBD2 (6 bases). V lost 6 bases, J lost 14 bases, and 27 bases lay in between. There are 14 residues in the CDR3. Germline CDR1 and CDR2: DFQATT and SNEGSKA (reference sequence).

This clonotype was seen repeatedly, ten times or more. The chain is built from TRBV5-1 and TRBJ1-4; D ambiguous. The length of the CDR3 is 14 residues. In germline, CDR1 is SGHRS, CDR2 YFSETQ. Trimming removed 4 bases from V and 7 bases from J, with 14 bases in between. CDR3 in amino acids: CASSAVPGGEKLFF. CDR3 nucleotides: TGCGCCAGCAGCGCAGTACCCGGAGGTGAAAAACTGTTTTTT.

This clonotype was seen a single time. The junction departs from germline at one end; a sequencing error may be responsible. The chain joins TRBV28 to TRBJ2-1; no reliable D call. The length of the CDR3 is 13 residues. CDR1 MDHEN and CDR2 SYDVKM come from the germline V gene. The CDR3 DNA reads as TGTGTCAGCACTCCCCCGTTTGACGATGAGCAGTTCTTC. Its protein is CVSTPPFDDEQFF. The complete variable domain, with remaining parts taken from reference TRBV28 and TRBJ2-1, reads DVKVTQSSRYLVKRTGEKVFLECVQDMDHENMFWYRQDPGLGLRLIYFSYDVKMKEKGDIPEGYSVSREKKERFSLILESASTNQTSMYLCVSTPPFDDEQFFGPGTRLTVL.

The V call is TRBV27, the J call TRBJ1-1; tentative D call: TRBD1 (5 bases). Germline V CDR1 and CDR2: MNHEY, SMNVEV (reference sequence). Trimming took off 2 bases at V and 8 bases at J, with 9 bases between the two ends. The CDR3 runs 12 residues. The CDR3 spells CASSLNRGEAFF. CDR3 DNA sequence: TGTGCCAGCAGTTTAAACCGGGGGGAAGCTTTCTTT.